The 14 T cell receptor beta chains reported below all come from one sample, sequenced in a study of blood T cell repertoires in COVID-19 (dated by TCRdb to the early 2020s). The library relied on the immunoSEQ multiplex PCR assay. The clones in this table, taken by TCRdb from immuneACCESS, are in-frame only. Not every clone is retained; where verified, under half of the shortfall comes from an unresolved V gene, and the cause of the rest is unknown. In all, the sample holds approximately 100,000 clones, and around 84% of those were seen once. The ten largest clones represent over 2% of the sample. Material for sequencing was peripheral blood. The receptors derive from a human donor in a cohort sampled during active COVID-19.

The chain links TRBV27 to TRBJ1-1; D gene uncertain. The V and J ends lost 2 bases and 1 base respectively, with 5 bases between them. The CDR3 loop spans 13 amino acids. The germline V gene has CDR1 MNHEY and CDR2 SMNVEV (reference sequence). The CDR3 loop is CASSLVGNTEAFF. CDR3 in DNA: TGTGCCAGCAGTTTAGTCGGGAACACTGAAGCTTTCTTT.

The CDR3 sequence is CASITDRVLGEQYF. The DNA of the CDR3 is TGTGCCAGCATTACCGACAGGGTGCTGGGGGAGCAGTACTTC. The genes are TRBV2 and TRBJ2-7, with 7 nucleotides matching TRBD1. Germline CDR1 and CDR2: SNHLY and FYNNEI. This CDR3 is built from 14 residues. V was pared by 7 bases and J by 7 bases, with 13 bases of the junction left unmatched.

J is TRBJ2-3 and V is TRBV19, with 7 bases lining up with TRBD1. CDR3 size: 14 residues. Germline CDR1 and CDR2: LNHDA and SQIVND (reference sequence). The V gene end was trimmed by 1 base and the J gene end by 4 bases; junction bases not matched to a gene: 2. The DNA of the CDR3 is TGTGCCAGTAGTATAGGAGGGGGCGCAGATACGCAGTATTTT. This encodes CASSIGGGADTQYF. Full variable domain (rest looked up from reference TRBV19 and TRBJ2-3): DGGITQSPKYLFRKEGQNVTLSCEQNLNHDAMYWYRQDPGQGLRLIYYSQIVNDFQKGDIAEGYSVSREKKESFPLTVTSAQKNPTAFYLCASSIGGGADTQYFGPGTRLTVL.

This clone was recorded only once. V usage is TRBV6-2 or TRBV6-3 and J usage is TRBJ2-3; TRBD2 matches 10 bases. The V gene's germline CDR1 is MNHEY and CDR2 SVGEGT. This CDR3 contains 15 residues. V shed 4 bases and J 2 bases; nucleotides not matched to a gene: 3. CDR3 nucleotide sequence: TGTGCCAGCAGTTCTAGCGGGGGACCCACAGATACGCAGTATTTT. Residues: CASSSSGGPTDTQYF.

This clone appeared a few times. The chain has TRBV3-1 (or the pseudogene TRBV3-2) and TRBJ1-2, with D perhaps TRBD1 (6 bases). Germline loops: CDR1 LGHDT, CDR2 YNNKEL (reference sequence). V shed 4 bases and J shed 2 bases, with 8 bases lying between them. The CDR3 loop spans 13 amino acids. CDR3 in DNA: TGTGCCAGCAGCCGAACAGGGAACTATGGCTACACCTTC. This encodes CASSRTGNYGYTF.

V usage is TRBV27 and J usage is TRBJ2-2; maybe TRBD1 (6 bases). The germline V gene has CDR1 MNHEY and CDR2 SMNVEV (reference sequence). Trimming left V 1 base short and J 6 bases short, with 15 bases between. The length of the CDR3 is 16 residues. The CDR3 sequence is CASSLYQGNTAGELFF. CDR3 DNA sequence: TGTGCCAGCAGTTTATATCAGGGGAATACGGCCGGGGAGCTGTTTTTT.

The chain links TRBV7-2 to TRBJ2-5; weak D call: TRBD2 (6 bases). Germline V lookup: CDR1 SGHTA, CDR2 FQGNSA. The CDR3 length is 13 residues. V gave up 5 bases and J gave up 8 bases, with 15 bases separating them. The CDR3 is CASSAQTEGTQYF. The CDR3 DNA reads TGTGCCAGCAGCGCCCAGACGGAGGGAACCCAGTACTTC.

This clone was seen only once. The chain combines TRBV30 with TRBJ1-1, with a possible D match to TRBD1 (5 bases). Germline V gene lookup returns CDR1 GTSNPN and CDR2 SVGIG (reference sequence). With 2 bases removed from V and 7 bases from J, the gap between germline ends came to 14 bases. CDR3 length: 13 amino acids. The CDR3 region is CAWSRGTAFEAFF. In DNA form, the CDR3 reads TGTGCCTGGAGTCGAGGGACTGCTTTTGAAGCTTTCTTT.

The chain employs TRBV6-5 and TRBJ2-7; 8 nucleotides agree with TRBD1. The CDR3 length is 15 residues. V was pared by 7 bases and J by 2 bases, with 10 bases of the junction left unmatched. CDR1 is MNHEY and CDR2 is SVGAGI in the germline V gene. CDR3: CASIQGQGPTYEQYF. CDR3 coding DNA: TGTGCCAGCATTCAAGGACAGGGCCCGACCTACGAGCAGTACTTC.

In nucleotides, the CDR3 is TGTGCCTGGAGTGTGATCCTAGCGGGAGGAACCCGTTTCACAGATACGCAGTATTTT. Residues: CAWSVILAGGTRFTDTQYF. This chain uses TRBV30 with TRBJ2-3; 11 nucleotides align to TRBD2. Germline V lookup: CDR1 GTSNPN, CDR2 SVGIG (reference sequence). This CDR3 has 19 amino acids. Germline trimming cut 0 bases from V and 2 bases from J; bases unmatched to any gene: 13.

The chain is built from TRBV6-1 and TRBJ2-1, with 15 bases lining up with TRBD2. The ends lost 4 bases at V and 0 bases at J; junction bases unmatched: 7. The CDR3 contains 19 residues. Germline CDR1 reads MNHNS; CDR2 reads SASEGT. The CDR3 DNA reads as TGTGCCAGCAGTGGAGGACTAGCGGGGGGGCTCAGCTCCTACAATGAGCAGTTCTTC. Its translation: CASSGGLAGGLSSYNEQFF.

The chain carries TRBV6-5 and TRBJ1-2, with D perhaps TRBD1 (6 bases). Trimming removed 10 bases at V and 6 bases at J, with 18 bases between. The germline gives CDR1 MNHEY, CDR2 SVGAGI. The CDR3 has 13 amino acids. The CDR3 DNA reads TGTGCCACCTGTTACGGGGGCTTTGATGGCTACACCTTC. This gives the protein CATCYGGFDGYTF.

This clone was counted a single time. This chain links TRBV5-1 with TRBJ2-1; TRBD1 is a possible D gene (5 bases). There are 15 residues in the CDR3. The V gene lost 4 bases and the J gene lost 0 bases, with 11 bases spanning the gap. Germline values: CDR1 SGHRS, CDR2 YFSETQ. Here the CDR3 reads CASSMTDSSYNEQFF. The CDR3 DNA reads as TGCGCCAGCAGCATGACAGACTCCTCCTACAATGAGCAGTTCTTC.

This chain uses TRBV19 with TRBJ1-1; 7 bases map to TRBD1. V shed 10 bases and J 1 base; nucleotides not matched to a gene: 18. CDR3 size: 17 residues. The germline gives CDR1 LNHDA, CDR2 SQIVND (reference sequence). CDR3 in DNA: TGTGCCACCCAACGTCGTCCACAGGGGTTAGGGAACACTGAAGCTTTCTTT. Amino acid sequence: CATQRRPQGLGNTEAFF.